The 19 T cell receptor beta chains listed next were all sequenced from one sample in a study of cytomegalovirus exposure and HLA in healthy donors. The data were produced by immunoSEQ multiplex PCR, yet TCRdb's version contains in-frame clones alone and is incomplete. Of roughly 330,000 clones listed, roughly 90% are singletons. The sequenced material came from PBMCs. The receptors here all came from a woman aged 25 to 45 in good health and CMV-seropositive.

The chain joins TRBV6-6 to TRBJ1-1, with no clear D. The germline V and J ends were trimmed by 9 bases and 9 bases, with 20 bases remaining between them. This CDR3 is built from 13 residues. Germline V lookup: CDR1 MNHNY, CDR2 SVGAGI (reference sequence). CDR3 DNA: TGTGCCAGTTATACACCGGGGTTGACTCAAGCTTTCTTT. Translated, it gives CASYTPGLTQAFF.

About this clone: One end of the junction does not line up with germline, which may come from a read error. The chain's CDR3 is CASSLSWERYF. CDR3 nucleotides: TGTGCCAGCAGTTTATCGTGGGAGCGGTACTTC. The V call is TRBV28, the J call TRBJ2-7; a weak D match, TRBD2 (5 bases). The CDR3 totals 11 residues. Germline CDR1 reads MDHEN; CDR2 reads SYDVKM.

In the case of this clone: This sample also contains other DNA sequences that code for the same CDR3. This chain connects TRBV2 to TRBJ1-5; no clear D gene. CDR3 length: 12 residues. V was cut by 10 bases and J by 0 bases, with 7 bases left in between. The germline CDR1 and CDR2 sequences are SNHLY and FYNNEI. CDR3 bases: TGTGCCACCGGAGGTAGCAATCAGCCCCAGCATTTT. This codes for CATGGSNQPQHF.

The rearrangement uses TRBV27 and TRBJ2-2, with 7 bases that match TRBD1. The germline V gene has CDR1 MNHEY and CDR2 SMNVEV (reference sequence). The ends lost 5 bases at V and 4 bases at J; junction bases unmatched: 4. The CDR3 extends over 14 amino acids. DNA of the CDR3: TGTGCCAGCAGTCCGGGACAGAGCACCGGGGAGCTGTTTTTT. Translating gives CASSPGQSTGELFF.

The chain recombines TRBV7-2 with TRBJ2-7, with 7 bases lining up with TRBD2. CDR3 length equals 14 residues. In germline, CDR1 is SGHTA, CDR2 FQGNSA. The ends lost 5 bases at V and 7 bases at J; junction bases unmatched: 11. The CDR3 loop is CASSPLAGVGEQYF. The DNA of the CDR3 is TGTGCCAGCAGCCCTCTGGCGGGAGTTGGGGAGCAGTACTTC.

The chain uses TRBV5-6 and TRBJ1-2, with D uncertain. The CDR3 totals 16 residues. Germline V gene lookup returns CDR1 SGHDT and CDR2 YYEEEE. Trimming removed 3 bases from V and 4 bases from J, with 19 bases in between. The CDR3 reads CASSSITAVSSYGYTF. The CDR3, as DNA: TGTGCCAGCAGCTCCATTACAGCGGTTTCATCCTATGGCTACACCTTC.

The rearrangement joins TRBV29-1 to TRBJ2-1; 11 bases match TRBD1. The CDR3 contains 14 residues. Germline values: CDR1 SQVTM, CDR2 ANQGSEA. The J segment lost 2 bases and the V segment lost 7 bases, leaving 4 bases of the junction unmatched. CDR3 DNA sequence: TGCAGCGCCAGGGACAGGGGGACCTACAATGAGCAGTTCTTC. It translates to CSARDRGTYNEQFF.

The V gene is TRBV30, the J gene TRBJ1-1; D is unresolved. The germline V gene has CDR1 GTSNPN and CDR2 SVGIG (reference sequence). The length of the CDR3 is 15 residues. V gave up 0 bases and J gave up 2 bases, with 13 bases separating them. The CDR3 region is CAWSVPRSLNTEAFF. The DNA for the CDR3 is TGTGCCTGGAGTGTACCAAGGAGCCTTAACACTGAAGCTTTCTTT. The full variable domain, completed using reference TRBV30 and TRBJ1-1, is SQTIHQWPATLVQPVGSPLSLECTVEGTSNPNLYWYRQAAGRGLQLLFYSVGIGQISSEVPQNLSASRPQDRQFILSSKKLLLSDSGFYLCAWSVPRSLNTEAFFGQGTRLTVV.

The rearrangement links TRBV7-8 to TRBJ2-7; D unclear. CDR1 is SGHVS, CDR2 FQNEAQ, per germline. Trimming pared 5 bases from V and 5 bases from J, leaving 7 bases between. The CDR3 spans 11 residues. CDR3 nucleotide sequence: TGTGCCAGCAGCCCGAACAACGAGCAGTACTTC. Encoded protein: CASSPNNEQYF.

The chain carries TRBV7-9 and TRBJ2-7; 7 nucleotides match TRBD1. The trim removed 3 bases at V and 3 bases at J, leaving 8 bases unmatched. The germline V gene has CDR1 SEHNR and CDR2 FQNEAQ (reference sequence). The CDR3 consists of 15 residues. CDR3 loop: CASSFITGTDYEQYF. The CDR3 DNA sequence: TGTGCCAGCAGCTTCATCACCGGGACAGACTACGAGCAGTACTTC.

This sequence joins TRBV27 and TRBJ2-7; D might be TRBD1 or TRBD2, each matching 5 bases. CDR1 MNHEY and CDR2 SMNVEV come from the germline V gene (reference sequence). The CDR3 runs 15 residues. Trimming left V 1 base short and J 7 bases short, with 17 bases between. The CDR3 is CASSLFAAGSNEQYF. The CDR3 DNA sequence: TGTGCCAGCAGTTTATTTGCGGCAGGGAGTAATGAGCAGTACTTC.

The chain carries TRBV27 and TRBJ1-5; D gene ambiguous. Germline V lookup: CDR1 MNHEY, CDR2 SMNVEV (reference sequence). Trimming stripped 3 bases from V and 3 bases from J, with 6 bases between. There are 13 residues in the CDR3. CDR3 DNA: TGTGCCAGCAGTTTGACTCCCAATCAGCCCCAGCATTTT. Its protein product is CASSLTPNQPQHF.

This rearrangement joins TRBV14 to TRBJ1-4, with a weak D call TRBD1 (5 bases). The CDR3 has 14 residues. The V gene lost 6 bases and the J gene lost 8 bases, with 16 bases spanning the gap. From germline, CDR1 is SGHDN and CDR2 FVKESK. The CDR3 DNA follows: TGTGCCAGCAGTCTTGTCCCCGGGGGGGAAAAACTGTTTTTT. This translates into CASSLVPGGEKLFF.

The genes are TRBV7-6 and TRBJ2-1; TRBD2 agrees at 10 bases. Germline-derived CDR1 and CDR2 are SGHVS and FNYEAQ. With 1 base clipped from V and 4 bases from J, the junction kept 10 bases outside the gene matches. The CDR3 length is 18 residues. The CDR3 DNA follows: TGTGCCAGCAGCTTAGAAGCGGGAGGGTCGGTAGGGTACAATGAGCAGTTCTTC. This codes for CASSLEAGGSVGYNEQFF.

This clone was detected only once. The chain joins TRBV28 to TRBJ2-7; perhaps D is TRBD1 or TRBD2 (6 bases each). Germline V gene sequence: CDR1 MDHEN, CDR2 SYDVKM. Between the trimmed V and J ends, which lost 3 bases and 0 bases, there was a span of 15 bases. The CDR3 is 16 amino acids. CDR3 in amino acids: CASSFRGRGASYEQYF. CDR3 bases: TGTGCCAGCAGTTTTCGGGGGCGAGGGGCCTCCTACGAGCAGTACTTC. The full variable domain, completed using reference TRBV28 and TRBJ2-7, is DVKVTQSSRYLVKRTGEKVFLECVQDMDHENMFWYRQDPGLGLRLIYFSYDVKMKEKGDIPEGYSVSREKKERFSLILESASTNQTSMYLCASSFRGRGASYEQYFGPGTRLTVT.

This clone was detected only once. The CDR3 is CASSLLDGEKLFF. In DNA, the CDR3 is TGTGCCAGCAGTTTACTAGACGGGGAAAAACTGTTTTTT. This chain joins TRBV27 and TRBJ1-4; D not certain. Germline V lookup: CDR1 MNHEY, CDR2 SMNVEV (reference sequence). Trimming took off 2 bases at V and 8 bases at J, with 9 bases between the two ends. This CDR3 spans 13 amino acids.

The chain uses TRBV7-2 and TRBJ2-7, with 9 positions matching TRBD2. The germline V gene encodes CDR1 SGHTA and CDR2 FQGNSA. There are 16 residues in the CDR3. The V gene end was trimmed by 6 bases and the J gene end by 0 bases; junction bases not matched to a gene: 9. For the CDR3, the DNA is TGTGCCAGCAGGGGAGGGGCTAGCGGGATCTCCTACGAGCAGTACTTC. It translates to CASRGGASGISYEQYF.

The chain joins TRBV4-3 to TRBJ1-1; D perhaps matches TRBD1 (5 bases). CDR3 length: 14 amino acids. V was pared by 8 bases and J by 4 bases, with 17 bases between. CDR1 and CDR2 from the germline V gene are LGHNA and YSLEER. CDR3: CASRGVSTGTEAFF. In DNA form, the CDR3 reads TGCGCCAGCCGAGGGGTCTCAACAGGCACTGAAGCTTTCTTT.

J is TRBJ2-1 and V is TRBV9; 12 bases are shared with TRBD2. CDR1 and CDR2 from the germline V gene are SGDLS and YYNGEE. The CDR3 totals 15 residues. Trimming cost V 3 bases and J 6 bases; bases outside gene matches: 4. The DNA for the CDR3 is TGTGCCAGCAGCGCTAGCGGGGGGGCCGGCAATGAGCAGTTCTTC. Encoded protein: CASSASGGAGNEQFF.